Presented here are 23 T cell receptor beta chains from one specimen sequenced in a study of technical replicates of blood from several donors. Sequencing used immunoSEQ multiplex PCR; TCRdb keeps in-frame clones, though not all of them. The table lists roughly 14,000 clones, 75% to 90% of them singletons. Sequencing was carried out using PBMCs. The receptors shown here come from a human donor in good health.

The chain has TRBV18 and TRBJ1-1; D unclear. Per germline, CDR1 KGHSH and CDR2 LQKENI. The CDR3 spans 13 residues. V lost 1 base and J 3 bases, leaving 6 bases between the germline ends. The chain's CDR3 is CASSPQRDTEAFF. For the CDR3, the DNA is TGTGCCAGCTCACCACAGCGGGACACTGAAGCTTTCTTT.

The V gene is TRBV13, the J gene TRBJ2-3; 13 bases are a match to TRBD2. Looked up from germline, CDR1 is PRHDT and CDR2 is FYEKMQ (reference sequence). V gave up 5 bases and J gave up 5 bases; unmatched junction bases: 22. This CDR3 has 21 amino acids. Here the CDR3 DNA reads TGTGCCAGCAGCCCCAGGGGGGGCCCGACACTAGCGGGAGGGCCTAGAGATACGCAGTATTTT. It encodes CASSPRGGPTLAGGPRDTQYF.

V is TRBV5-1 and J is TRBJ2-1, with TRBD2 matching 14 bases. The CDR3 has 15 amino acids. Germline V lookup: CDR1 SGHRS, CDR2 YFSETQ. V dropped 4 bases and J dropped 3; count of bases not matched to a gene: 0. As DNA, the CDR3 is TGCGCCAGCAGCGGGACTAGCGGGAGCTACAATGAGCAGTTCTTC. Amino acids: CASSGTSGSYNEQFF.

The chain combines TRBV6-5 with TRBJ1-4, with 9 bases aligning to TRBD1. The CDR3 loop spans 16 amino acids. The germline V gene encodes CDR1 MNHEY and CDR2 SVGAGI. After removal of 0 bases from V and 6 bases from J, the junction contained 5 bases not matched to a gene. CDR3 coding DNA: TGTGCCAGCAGTTACTCGGGGACAGGGCCAGATGAAAAACTGTTTTTT. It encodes CASSYSGTGPDEKLFF.

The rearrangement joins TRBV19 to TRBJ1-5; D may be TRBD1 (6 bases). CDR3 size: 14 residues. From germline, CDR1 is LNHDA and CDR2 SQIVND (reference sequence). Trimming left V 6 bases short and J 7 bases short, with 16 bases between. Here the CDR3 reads CASRALGGGQPQHF. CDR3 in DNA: TGTGCCAGTAGGGCCCTAGGGGGGGGACAGCCCCAGCATTTT.

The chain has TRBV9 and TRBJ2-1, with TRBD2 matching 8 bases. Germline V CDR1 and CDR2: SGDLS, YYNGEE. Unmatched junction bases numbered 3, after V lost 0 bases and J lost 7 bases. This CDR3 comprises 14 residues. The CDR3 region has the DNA TGTGCCAGCAGCGTAGCGGGAGGGTCAAATGAGCAGTTCTTC. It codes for CASSVAGGSNEQFF.

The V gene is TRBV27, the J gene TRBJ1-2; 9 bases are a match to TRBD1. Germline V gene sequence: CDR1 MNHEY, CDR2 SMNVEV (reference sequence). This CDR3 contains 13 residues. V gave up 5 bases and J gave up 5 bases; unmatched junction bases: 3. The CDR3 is CASSPGTGYGYTF. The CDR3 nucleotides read TGTGCCAGCAGTCCCGGGACAGGGTATGGCTACACCTTC.

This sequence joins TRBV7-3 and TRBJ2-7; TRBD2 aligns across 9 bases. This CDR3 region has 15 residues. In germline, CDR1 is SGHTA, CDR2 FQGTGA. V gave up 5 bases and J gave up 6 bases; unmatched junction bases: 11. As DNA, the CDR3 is TGTGCCAGCAGCCCCGGCGTAGCGGGAGTCGGCGAGCAGTACTTC. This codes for CASSPGVAGVGEQYF.

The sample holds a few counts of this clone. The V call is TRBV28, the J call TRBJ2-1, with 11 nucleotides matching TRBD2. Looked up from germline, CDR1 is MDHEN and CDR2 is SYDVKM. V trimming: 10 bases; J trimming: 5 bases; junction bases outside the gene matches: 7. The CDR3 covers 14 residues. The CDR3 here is CATDGLAGDNEQFF. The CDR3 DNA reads TGTGCCACCGATGGACTAGCGGGTGACAATGAGCAGTTCTTC.

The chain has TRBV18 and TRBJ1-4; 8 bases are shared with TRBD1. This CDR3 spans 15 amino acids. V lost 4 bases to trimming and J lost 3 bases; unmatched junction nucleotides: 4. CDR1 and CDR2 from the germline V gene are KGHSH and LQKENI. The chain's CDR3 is CASSLTGGPNEKLFF. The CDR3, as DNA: TGTGCCAGCTCACTAACAGGGGGGCCTAATGAAAAACTGTTTTTT.

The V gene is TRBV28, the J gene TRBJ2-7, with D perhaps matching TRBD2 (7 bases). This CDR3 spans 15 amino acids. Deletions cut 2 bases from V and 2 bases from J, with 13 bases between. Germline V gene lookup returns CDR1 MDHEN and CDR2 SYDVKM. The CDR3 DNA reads TGTGCCAGCAGTTTAGGGGAGGGGGGCCCCTACGAGCAGTACTTC. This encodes CASSLGEGGPYEQYF.

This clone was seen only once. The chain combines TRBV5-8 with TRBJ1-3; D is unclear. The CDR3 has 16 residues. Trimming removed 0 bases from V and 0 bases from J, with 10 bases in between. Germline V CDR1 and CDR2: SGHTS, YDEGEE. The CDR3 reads CASSLAQLSSGNTIYF. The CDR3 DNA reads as TGTGCCAGCAGCTTGGCGCAGTTAAGCTCTGGAAACACCATATATTTT.

CDR3 protein: CASSYGQGADQPQHF. The CDR3 region has the DNA TGTGCCAGCAGTTATGGACAGGGGGCTGATCAGCCCCAGCATTTT. The J gene is TRBJ1-5, the V gene TRBV6-5; 11 bases are shared with TRBD1. The CDR3 length is 15 residues. The germline gives CDR1 MNHEY, CDR2 SVGAGI. J lost 5 bases, V lost 3 bases, and 3 bases had no gene match.

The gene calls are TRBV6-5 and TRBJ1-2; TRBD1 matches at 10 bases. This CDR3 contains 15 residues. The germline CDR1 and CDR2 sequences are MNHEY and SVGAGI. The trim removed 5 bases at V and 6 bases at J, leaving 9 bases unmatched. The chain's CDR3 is CASSQPTGGADGYTF. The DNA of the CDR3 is TGTGCCAGCAGTCAACCGACAGGGGGCGCCGATGGCTACACCTTC.

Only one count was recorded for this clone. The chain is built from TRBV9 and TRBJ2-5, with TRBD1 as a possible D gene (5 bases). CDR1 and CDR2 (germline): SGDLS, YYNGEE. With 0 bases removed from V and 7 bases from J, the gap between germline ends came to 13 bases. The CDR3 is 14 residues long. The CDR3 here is CASSVVALQGTQYF. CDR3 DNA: TGTGCCAGCAGCGTAGTGGCACTTCAGGGGACCCAGTACTTC.

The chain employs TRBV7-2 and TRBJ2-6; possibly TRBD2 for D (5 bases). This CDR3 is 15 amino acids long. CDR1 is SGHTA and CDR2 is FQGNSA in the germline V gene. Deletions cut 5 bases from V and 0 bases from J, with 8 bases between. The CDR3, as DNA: TGTGCCAGCAGCCGTGGGAGCTCTGGGGCCAACGTCCTGACTTTC. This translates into CASSRGSSGANVLTF.

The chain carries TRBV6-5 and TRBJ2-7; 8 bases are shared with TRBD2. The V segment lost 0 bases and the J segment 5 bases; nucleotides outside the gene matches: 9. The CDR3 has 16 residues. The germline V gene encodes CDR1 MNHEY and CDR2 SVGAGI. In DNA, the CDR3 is TGTGCCAGCAGTTACTCGTTCGGGCTAGCGGGCCACGAGCAGTACTTC. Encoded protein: CASSYSFGLAGHEQYF.

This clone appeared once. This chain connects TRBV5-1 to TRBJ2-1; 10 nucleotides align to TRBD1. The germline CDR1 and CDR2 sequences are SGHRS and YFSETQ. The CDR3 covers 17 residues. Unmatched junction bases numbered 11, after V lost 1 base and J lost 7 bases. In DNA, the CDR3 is TGCGCCAGCAGCTTGCCCAGACAGGGGGCCTCCAGAAATGAGCAGTTCTTC. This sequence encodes CASSLPRQGASRNEQFF. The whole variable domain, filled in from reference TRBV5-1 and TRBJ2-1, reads KAGVTQTPRYLIKTRGQQVTLSCSPISGHRSVSWYQQTPGQGLQFLFEYFSETQRNKGNFPGRFSGRQFSNSRSEMNVSTLELGDSALYLCASSLPRQGASRNEQFFGPGTRLTVL.

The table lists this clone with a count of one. CDR3: CAISNRGGSNQPQHF. The CDR3, as DNA: TGTGCCATCAGTAACAGGGGTGGAAGCAATCAGCCCCAGCATTTT. This sequence joins TRBV10-3 and TRBJ1-5, with 7 bases identical to TRBD1. Per the germline V gene, CDR1 is ENHRY and CDR2 is SYGVKD. The CDR3 extends over 15 amino acids. The V and J ends lost 5 bases and 1 base, in that order; junction bases with no gene match: 5.

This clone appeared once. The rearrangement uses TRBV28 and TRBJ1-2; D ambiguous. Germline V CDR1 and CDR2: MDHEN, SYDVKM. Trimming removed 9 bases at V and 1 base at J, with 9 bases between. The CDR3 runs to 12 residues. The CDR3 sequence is CASSSLNYGYTF. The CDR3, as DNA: TGTGCCAGTAGCTCTCTTAACTATGGCTACACCTTC.

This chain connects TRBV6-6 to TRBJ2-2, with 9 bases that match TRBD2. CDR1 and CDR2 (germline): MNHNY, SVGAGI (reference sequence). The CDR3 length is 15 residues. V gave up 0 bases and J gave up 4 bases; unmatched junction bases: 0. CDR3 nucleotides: TGTGCCAGCAGTTACTCGCGGGAGGGCACCGGGGAGCTGTTTTTT. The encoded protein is CASSYSREGTGELFF.

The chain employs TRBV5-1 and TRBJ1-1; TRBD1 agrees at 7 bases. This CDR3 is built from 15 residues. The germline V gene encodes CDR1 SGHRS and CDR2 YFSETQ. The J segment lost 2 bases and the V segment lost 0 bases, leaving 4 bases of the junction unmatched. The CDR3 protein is CASSLAGDRNTEAFF. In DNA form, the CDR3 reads TGCGCCAGCAGCTTGGCGGGGGACAGAAACACTGAAGCTTTCTTT.

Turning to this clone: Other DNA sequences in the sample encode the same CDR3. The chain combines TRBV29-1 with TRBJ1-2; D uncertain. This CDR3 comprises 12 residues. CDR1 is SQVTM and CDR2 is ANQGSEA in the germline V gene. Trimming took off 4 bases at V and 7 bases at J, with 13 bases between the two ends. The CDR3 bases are TGCAGCGTTGTAAGCAGGATTGGTGGCTACACCTTC. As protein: CSVVSRIGGYTF.